The 32 T cell receptor beta chains given below trace back to one sample, sequenced in a study of OX40 agonist ivuxolimab in advanced cancers. Assay: immunoSEQ multiplex PCR; the TCRdb copy retains only in-frame clones and omits some. The data contain over 75,000 clones, roughly 87% of them singletons. This specimen consisted of CD4+ or CD8+ T cells sorted from blood, obtained in a trial of the OX40 agonist ivuxolimab. These receptors originate from an adult with an advanced solid tumor such as melanoma, head and neck, liver or kidney cancer.

In this sample, this clone turned up a few times. The V and J genes are TRBV30 and TRBJ1-2; D call uncertain. V lost 0 bases and J lost 4, with 9 bases in between. Germline V gene data show CDR1 as GTSNPN and CDR2 as SVGIG (reference sequence). The CDR3 consists of 13 residues. For the CDR3, the DNA is TGTGCCTGGAGTGTACAAGGATTCTATGGCTACACCTTC. It codes for CAWSVQGFYGYTF.

This clone appeared a single time. This rearrangement joins TRBV7-2 to TRBJ2-3, with 10 bases matching TRBD2. With 3 bases clipped from V and 1 base from J, the junction kept 4 bases outside the gene matches. In germline, CDR1 is SGHTA, CDR2 FQGNSA. The CDR3 has 16 residues. The CDR3 loop reads CASSLGLATRTDTQYF. The CDR3 bases are TGTGCCAGCAGCTTGGGACTAGCGACACGCACAGATACGCAGTATTTT.

The chain employs TRBV6-6 and TRBJ2-5; D uncertain. This CDR3 comprises 13 residues. Germline values: CDR1 MNHNY, CDR2 SVGAGI (reference sequence). Trimming cost V 10 bases and J 4 bases, with 16 bases left between them. In DNA, the CDR3 is TGTGCCATCGAACGGGCACCAGGAGAGACCCAGTACTTC. Residues: CAIERAPGETQYF.

CDR3 DNA sequence: TGTGCCAGCAGCTTGGGCGGGAGGGGTTCAGGAGATACGCAGTATTTT. Its translation is CASSLGGRGSGDTQYF. The genes are TRBV7-2 and TRBJ2-3, with TRBD2 matching 9 bases. The CDR3 contains 16 residues. Germline V gives CDR1 SGHTA, CDR2 FQGNSA. V shed 3 bases and J 5 bases; nucleotides not matched to a gene: 9.

The chain combines TRBV19 with TRBJ2-7, with 10 bases matching TRBD2. The CDR3 is made up of 15 amino acids. V was clipped by 3 bases and J by 4 bases; unmatched bases: 6. Germline CDR1 is LNHDA and CDR2 is SQIVND (reference sequence). CDR3 region: CASSISLAGDYEQYF. The CDR3 nucleotides are TGTGCCAGTAGTATTAGTCTAGCGGGAGATTACGAGCAGTACTTC.

This chain joins TRBV5-4 and TRBJ2-4; TRBD2 is a possible D gene (5 bases). This CDR3 region has 14 residues. From germline, CDR1 is SGHNT and CDR2 YYREEE (reference sequence). Deletions cut 1 base from V and 7 bases from J, with 12 bases between. The CDR3 nucleotides are TGTGCCAGCAGCTTGCACGGGATCTCCAACATTCAGTACTTC. Amino acid sequence: CASSLHGISNIQYF.

In the case of this clone: A read error may produce the germline difference seen at one junction end. This chain links TRBV7-7 with TRBJ2-5; TRBD1 might be the D (6 bases). TRBJ2-7 matches the DNA end more closely, so the J call is doubtful. Per germline, CDR1 SSHAT and CDR2 FNYEAQ (reference sequence). The CDR3 runs to 13 residues. As DNA, the CDR3 is TGTGCTAGCAGCTTACAGGGTACCTACGAGCAGTACTTC. Its protein is CASSLQGTYEQYF.

This clone was observed a handful of times. This chain joins TRBV15 and TRBJ1-5; D remains ambiguous. V lost 0 bases and J 6 bases, leaving 3 bases between the germline ends. The germline V gene encodes CDR1 LNHNV and CDR2 YYDKDF (reference sequence). This CDR3 comprises 12 residues. CDR3 sequence (DNA): TGTGCCACCAGCAGAGATCTTCAGCCCCAGCATTTT. Its protein product is CATSRDLQPQHF.

This clone appeared once. The V gene is TRBV6-1, the J gene TRBJ1-2; 8 nucleotides match TRBD1. After removal of 7 bases from V and 5 bases from J, the junction contained 6 bases not matched to a gene. The CDR3 runs 13 residues. CDR1 and CDR2 from the germline V gene are MNHNS and SASEGT. CDR3 DNA sequence: TGTGCCAGCACCCTGACAGGGGCATATGGCTACACCTTC. Its protein is CASTLTGAYGYTF.

The rearrangement joins TRBV4-1 to TRBJ2-3; TRBD1 agrees at 7 bases. Trimming at V came to 2 bases and at J to 8 bases, leaving 1 base not matched to a gene. Germline V gives CDR1 MGHRA, CDR2 YSYEKL. The CDR3 length is 12 residues. The CDR3 sequence: CASSQTGVTQYF. The CDR3 DNA sequence: TGCGCCAGCAGCCAAACAGGGGTTACGCAGTATTTT.

The chain couples TRBV10-3 to TRBJ1-3; a possible D gene is TRBD1 (5 bases). There are 17 residues in the CDR3. CDR1 ENHRY and CDR2 SYGVKD come from the germline V gene. V lost 0 bases and J lost 0, with 12 bases in between. The CDR3 here is CAISESGEVYSGNTIYF. The CDR3 DNA reads as TGTGCCATCAGTGAGTCGGGGGAGGTTTACTCTGGAAACACCATATATTTT.

The chain links TRBV6-4 to TRBJ2-3, with a tentative D call TRBD1 (5 bases). Germline V CDR1 and CDR2: MRHNA, SNTAGT. V shed 0 bases and J shed 7 bases, with 14 bases lying between them. The CDR3 covers 15 residues. As DNA, the CDR3 is TGTGCCAGCAGTGACTCGGCAGGGAACGTCAATACGCAGTATTTT. This encodes CASSDSAGNVNTQYF.

The genes are TRBV19 and TRBJ1-5; 10 positions agree with TRBD1. The V segment lost 7 bases and the J segment 1 base; nucleotides outside the gene matches: 4. The CDR3 is 15 amino acids. In germline, CDR1 is LNHDA, CDR2 SQIVND (reference sequence). The CDR3 DNA follows: TGTGCCAGTAAGAAGGGACAGGGGAGCAATCAGCCCCAGCATTTT. Translating it yields CASKKGQGSNQPQHF.

This clone was picked up a small number of times. The chain recombines TRBV5-1 with TRBJ2-2, with a weak D call TRBD1 (6 bases). The V gene lost 4 bases and the J gene lost 6 bases, with 22 bases spanning the gap. Germline V gene sequence: CDR1 SGHRS, CDR2 YFSETQ. The CDR3 loop spans 17 amino acids. Here the CDR3 DNA reads TGCGCCAGCAGCATAATATTACAGGGTCTATCGGCCGGGGAGCTGTTTTTT. Translating gives CASSIILQGLSAGELFF.

CDR3 nucleotide sequence: TGCGCCAGCAGCTTGGGACCGGGGGAGACCCAGTACTTC. Residues: CASSLGPGETQYF. The chain uses TRBV5-1 and TRBJ2-5, with D tentatively TRBD2 (5 bases). Germline CDR1 is SGHRS and CDR2 is YFSETQ. CDR3 length: 13 amino acids. Trimming shortened V by 0 bases and J by 5 bases, and 8 bases separated the two germline ends.

The chain recombines TRBV7-2 with TRBJ1-2; D call uncertain. The germline CDR1 and CDR2 sequences are SGHTA and FQGNSA. The V gene lost 5 bases and the J gene lost 0 bases, with 16 bases spanning the gap. This CDR3 is built from 16 residues. DNA for the CDR3: TGTGCCAGCAGCCCTGGGCCCTCGGAGACTAACTATGGCTACACCTTC. Amino acid sequence: CASSPGPSETNYGYTF.

The chain uses TRBV7-3 and TRBJ2-4; the D gene is possibly TRBD2 (5 bases). Germline lookup yields CDR1 SGHTA and CDR2 FQGTGA. Trimming took 5 bases from V and 9 from J, leaving 14 bases between them. The length of the CDR3 is 13 residues. Here the CDR3 DNA reads TGTGCCAGCAGCCCCCGCGGGCTGGGCATTCAGTACTTC. It is translated as CASSPRGLGIQYF.

CDR3 residues: CSAKRTVMNTEAFF. CDR3 sequence (DNA): TGCAGCGCCAAAAGGACCGTAATGAACACTGAAGCTTTCTTT. The genes are TRBV29-1 and TRBJ1-1, with unresolved D. V was clipped by 7 bases and J by 0 bases, with 15 bases between them. This CDR3 is built from 14 residues. In germline, CDR1 is SQVTM, CDR2 ANQGSEA.

The chain joins TRBV25-1 to TRBJ1-2; no definite D call. The V end was cut by 3 bases, the J end by 7 bases, with 15 bases between. CDR3 size: 14 residues. Looked up from germline, CDR1 is MGHDK and CDR2 is SYGVNS. CDR3 sequence: CASSDVREHAGYTF. For the CDR3, the DNA is TGTGCCAGCAGTGACGTCCGGGAGCACGCTGGCTACACCTTC.

This chain connects TRBV7-9 to TRBJ1-4; no firm D call. CDR3 length: 15 amino acids. V lost 5 bases to trimming and J lost 0 bases, with 10 bases between them. Germline-derived CDR1 and CDR2 are SEHNR and FQNEAQ (reference sequence). CDR3 in DNA: TGTGCCAGCAGCCCTGACGGTACAACTAATGAAAAACTGTTTTTT. Residues: CASSPDGTTNEKLFF.

The chain has TRBV12-2 and TRBJ2-4; the table calls TRBD2, which could not be checked here. TRBV12-2 is a pseudogene segment. The CDR3 covers 17 residues. CDR3 in amino acids: CATTGTSGKRSKNIQYF. The CDR3 DNA reads TGTGCAACTACCGGGACTAGCGGGAAGAGGTCCAAAAACATTCAGTACTTC.

This chain connects TRBV7-9 to TRBJ2-4; D remains unclear. Germline lookup yields CDR1 SEHNR and CDR2 FQNEAQ (reference sequence). Trimming left V 2 bases short and J 5 bases short, with 7 bases between. This CDR3 is built from 13 residues. The CDR3 loop is CASSLNGENIQYF. CDR3 DNA: TGTGCCAGCAGCTTAAATGGGGAAAACATTCAGTACTTC.

V is TRBV6-6 and J is TRBJ2-3; D remains unclear. This CDR3 spans 14 amino acids. V lost 5 bases and J 0 bases, leaving 9 bases between the germline ends. Germline loops: CDR1 MNHNY, CDR2 SVGAGI (reference sequence). As DNA, the CDR3 is TGTGCCAGCAGTATAGGAGAAAGCACAGATACGCAGTATTTT. It yields the protein CASSIGESTDTQYF.

The table lists this clone with a count of one. The rearrangement links TRBV30 to TRBJ2-7; D ambiguous. The V gene's germline CDR1 is GTSNPN and CDR2 SVGIG (reference sequence). CDR3 size: 16 residues. Deletions cut 0 bases from V and 1 base from J, with 16 bases between. The CDR3 here is CAWSVWQTFTSYEQYF. CDR3 coding DNA: TGTGCCTGGAGTGTATGGCAGACTTTTACTTCCTACGAGCAGTACTTC.

This CDR3 is CASNWGPNSGNTIYF. The CDR3 coding sequence is TGTGCCAGCAATTGGGGACCGAACTCTGGAAACACCATATATTTT. This chain joins TRBV6-6 and TRBJ1-3; D is perhaps TRBD1 (5 bases). V was trimmed by 7 bases and J by 0 bases, leaving 13 bases between them. CDR3 length: 15 amino acids. The germline CDR1 and CDR2 sequences are MNHNY and SVGAGI (reference sequence).

V gene TRBV19 combines with J gene TRBJ2-6; D possibly uses TRBD1 or TRBD2 (5 bases each). Trimming removed 6 bases at V and 2 bases at J, with 23 bases between. CDR1 is LNHDA and CDR2 is SQIVND in the germline V gene (reference sequence). This CDR3 region has 19 residues. The CDR3 nucleotides read TGTGCCAGTAGAGTGAGCAGGGCAGGGTTCGGGACTGGGGCCAACGTCCTGACTTTC. This codes for CASRVSRAGFGTGANVLTF.

The chain joins TRBV6-5 to TRBJ2-3; D is undetermined. CDR1 is MNHEY and CDR2 is SVGAGI in the germline V gene. This CDR3 is built from 14 residues. The V and J ends lost 5 bases and 6 bases respectively, with 15 bases between them. Here the CDR3 DNA reads TGTGCCAGCAGTCTTCTTCCTACGGTTGATACGCAGTATTTT. This encodes CASSLLPTVDTQYF.

The genes are TRBV10-3 and TRBJ2-1; 10 bases fit TRBD2. The CDR3 has 14 amino acids. Per the germline V gene, CDR1 is ENHRY and CDR2 is SYGVKD. Losses at the gene ends were 11 bases for V and 9 bases for J; bases not matched to a gene: 13. CDR3 coding DNA: TGTGCCGCCAACGGACTAGCGGACGGCGGTGAGCAGTTCTTC. Translated, it gives CAANGLADGGEQFF.

The rearrangement joins TRBV28 to TRBJ1-2, with TRBD1 matching over 11 bases. The CDR3 spans 13 residues. Germline V gene sequence: CDR1 MDHEN, CDR2 SYDVKM. V was clipped by 6 bases and J by 8 bases; unmatched bases: 5. This chain's CDR3 is CASRDRGRSGYTF. CDR3 DNA sequence: TGTGCCAGCAGGGACAGGGGGCGGAGCGGCTACACCTTC.

The J gene is TRBJ1-2, the V gene TRBV4-3; D is possibly TRBD1 (6 bases). The CDR3 spans 15 residues. The germline gives CDR1 LGHNA, CDR2 YSLEER. With 1 base removed from V and 7 bases from J, the gap between germline ends came to 16 bases. This CDR3 reads CASSQAAGRGAGYTF. The CDR3, as DNA: TGCGCCAGCAGCCAAGCCGCCGGCAGGGGAGCTGGCTACACCTTC.

J is TRBJ1-2 and V is TRBV19, with D perhaps TRBD1 (5 bases). Trimming shortened V by 6 bases and J by 6 bases, and 20 bases separated the two germline ends. Germline V gives CDR1 LNHDA, CDR2 SQIVND (reference sequence). The CDR3 totals 15 residues. The CDR3 DNA reads as TGTGCCAGTAGCCCCACCGGGAGACAACAGGATGGCTACACCTTC. This encodes CASSPTGRQQDGYTF.

This clone came up once. The V and J genes are TRBV10-3 and TRBJ2-6, with D tentatively TRBD1 (6 bases). Germline V gene sequence: CDR1 ENHRY, CDR2 SYGVKD. This CDR3 contains 15 residues. V was pared by 4 bases and J by 1 base, with 8 bases between. The CDR3 reads CAISAQGSGANVLTF. The CDR3 DNA follows: TGTGCCATCAGTGCACAGGGATCTGGGGCCAACGTCCTGACTTTC.